The 2 T cell receptor beta chains given below trace back to one sample, sequenced in a study of control samples from healthy donors and cancer patients. Profiled with immunoSEQ multiplex PCR; TCRdb holds only in-frame clones, not every one. The sample includes about 160,000 clones, around 95% of them seen just once. Sequenced input: blood. All receptors come from a woman aged 35 to 49 in good health.

CDR3 residues: CASSKGQGNGGTEAFF. The CDR3 nucleotides are TGTGCCAGCAGCAAAGGGCAGGGCAATGGAGGCACTGAAGCTTTCTTT. The chain links TRBV21-1 to TRBJ1-1. TRBV21-1 is listed as a pseudogene. The CDR3 covers 16 residues.

V gene TRBV6-1 combines with J gene TRBJ2-7, with D possibly matching TRBD2 (6 bases). The germline gives CDR1 MNHNS, CDR2 SASEGT. The CDR3 is 18 residues long. Trimming cost V 3 bases and J 1 base, with 22 bases left between them. DNA for the CDR3: TGTGCCAGCAGTGACGGGACTCCCCTCGGAGGAAGGTCCTACGAGCAGTACTTC. Its protein product is CASSDGTPLGGRSYEQYF.